This TCR beta chain was found in a study of T-cell reconstitution after alpha-beta-depleted transplantation in children. Unique molecular identifiers featured in how the TCRbeta library was prepared. MiXCR, applied by TCRdb to the PCR reads, yields one record per CDR3 protein. The sample has roughly 100,000 distinct CDR3 sequences, around 5.9% seen once. The germline V and J ends were trimmed by 5 bases and 6 bases, with 2 bases remaining between them. Looked up from germline, CDR1 is DFQATT and CDR2 is SNEGSKA (reference sequence). There are 8 residues in the CDR3. V and J are TRBV20-1 and TRBJ2-7; D uncertain. The specimen was PBMCs, mostly from graft donor cells, collected 60 days after TCRalphabeta/CD19-depleted stem cell transplant. The receptor's source is a female patient between 2 and 15 years old who had a stem cell transplant for Fanconi anemia, so the T cells may come from the graft donor. CDR3 residues: CSASEQYF. For the CDR3, the DNA is TGCAGTGCTTCCGAGCAGTACTTC.